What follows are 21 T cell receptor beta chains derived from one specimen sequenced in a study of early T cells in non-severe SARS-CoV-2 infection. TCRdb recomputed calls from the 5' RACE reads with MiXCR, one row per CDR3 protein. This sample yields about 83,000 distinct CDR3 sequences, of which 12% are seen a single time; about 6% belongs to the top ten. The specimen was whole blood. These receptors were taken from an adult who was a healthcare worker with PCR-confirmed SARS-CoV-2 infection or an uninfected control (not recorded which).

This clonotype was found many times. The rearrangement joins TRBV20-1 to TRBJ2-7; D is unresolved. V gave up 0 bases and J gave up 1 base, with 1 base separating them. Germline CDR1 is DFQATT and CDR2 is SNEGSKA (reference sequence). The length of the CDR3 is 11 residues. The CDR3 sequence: CSARDSYEQYF. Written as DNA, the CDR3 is TGCAGTGCTAGAGATTCCTACGAGCAGTACTTC.

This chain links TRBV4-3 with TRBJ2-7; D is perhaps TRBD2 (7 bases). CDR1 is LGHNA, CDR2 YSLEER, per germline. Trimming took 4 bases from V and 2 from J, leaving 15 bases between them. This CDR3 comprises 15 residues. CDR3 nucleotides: TGCGCCAGCAGCCCCGGCCGGGGGGACACCTACGAGCAGTACTTC. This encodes CASSPGRGDTYEQYF.

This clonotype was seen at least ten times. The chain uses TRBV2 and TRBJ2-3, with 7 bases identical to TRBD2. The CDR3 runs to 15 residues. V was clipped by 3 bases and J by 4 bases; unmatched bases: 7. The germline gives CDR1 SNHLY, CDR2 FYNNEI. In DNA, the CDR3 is TGTGCCAGCAGTGATGAGGGAGGGCCCTCAGATACGCAGTATTTT. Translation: CASSDEGGPSDTQYF.

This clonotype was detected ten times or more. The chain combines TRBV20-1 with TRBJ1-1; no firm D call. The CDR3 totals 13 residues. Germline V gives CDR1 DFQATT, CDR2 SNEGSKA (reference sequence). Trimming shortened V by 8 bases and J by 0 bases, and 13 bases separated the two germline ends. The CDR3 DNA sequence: TGCAGTAAAGGTAGAGAATTGAACACTGAAGCTTTCTTT. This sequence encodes CSKGRELNTEAFF.

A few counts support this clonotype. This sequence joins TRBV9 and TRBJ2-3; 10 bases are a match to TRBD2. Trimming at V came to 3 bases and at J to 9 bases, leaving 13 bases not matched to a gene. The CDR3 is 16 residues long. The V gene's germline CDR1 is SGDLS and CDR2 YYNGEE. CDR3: CASSGGTSVFLRTQYF. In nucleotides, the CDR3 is TGTGCCAGCAGCGGGGGGACTAGCGTTTTCCTACGGACGCAGTATTTT.

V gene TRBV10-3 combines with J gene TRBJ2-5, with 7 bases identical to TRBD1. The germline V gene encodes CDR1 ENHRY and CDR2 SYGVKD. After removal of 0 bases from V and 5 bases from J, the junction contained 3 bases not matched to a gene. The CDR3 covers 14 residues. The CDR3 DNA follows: TGTGCCATCAGTGAGTCGACAGGGTTGGAGACCCAGTACTTC. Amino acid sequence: CAISESTGLETQYF.

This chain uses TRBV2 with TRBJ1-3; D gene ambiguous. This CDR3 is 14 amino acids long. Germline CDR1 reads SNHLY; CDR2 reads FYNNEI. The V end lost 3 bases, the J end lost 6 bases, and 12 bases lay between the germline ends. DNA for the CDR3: TGTGCCAGCAGTGATTCCCCGGGGTTAAACACCATATATTTT. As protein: CASSDSPGLNTIYF.

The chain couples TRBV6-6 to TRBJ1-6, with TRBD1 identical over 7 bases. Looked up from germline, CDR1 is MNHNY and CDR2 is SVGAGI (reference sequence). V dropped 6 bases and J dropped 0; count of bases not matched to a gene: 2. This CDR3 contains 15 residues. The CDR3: CASSRQGSYNSPLHF. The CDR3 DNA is TGTGCCAGCAGCCGACAGGGCTCCTATAATTCACCCCTCCACTTT.

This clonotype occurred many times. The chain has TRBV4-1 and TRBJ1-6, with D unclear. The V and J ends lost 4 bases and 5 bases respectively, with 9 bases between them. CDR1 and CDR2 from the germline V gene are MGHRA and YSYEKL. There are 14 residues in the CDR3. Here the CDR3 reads CASSPGIHNSPLHF. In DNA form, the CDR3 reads TGCGCCAGCAGCCCAGGAATTCATAATTCACCCCTCCACTTT.

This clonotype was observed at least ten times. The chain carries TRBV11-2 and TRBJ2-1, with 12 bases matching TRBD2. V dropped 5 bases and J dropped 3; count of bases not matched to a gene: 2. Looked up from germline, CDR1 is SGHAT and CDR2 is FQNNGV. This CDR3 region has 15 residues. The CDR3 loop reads CASSKLAGGYNEQFF. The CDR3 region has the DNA TGTGCCAGCAGCAAACTAGCGGGAGGCTACAATGAGCAGTTCTTC.

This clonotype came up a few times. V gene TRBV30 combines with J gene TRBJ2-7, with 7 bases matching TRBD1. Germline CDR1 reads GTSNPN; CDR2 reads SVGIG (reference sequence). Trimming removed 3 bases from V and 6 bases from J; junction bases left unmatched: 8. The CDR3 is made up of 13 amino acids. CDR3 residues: CAWRLTGSGEQYF. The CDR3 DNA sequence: TGTGCCTGGAGGTTGACAGGGTCGGGCGAGCAGTACTTC.

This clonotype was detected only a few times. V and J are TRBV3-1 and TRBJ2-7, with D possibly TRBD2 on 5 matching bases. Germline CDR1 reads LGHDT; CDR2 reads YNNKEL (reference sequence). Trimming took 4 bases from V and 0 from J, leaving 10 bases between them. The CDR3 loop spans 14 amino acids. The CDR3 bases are TGTGCCAGCAGCCGATCGGACTCCTCCTACGAGCAGTACTTC. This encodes CASSRSDSSYEQYF.

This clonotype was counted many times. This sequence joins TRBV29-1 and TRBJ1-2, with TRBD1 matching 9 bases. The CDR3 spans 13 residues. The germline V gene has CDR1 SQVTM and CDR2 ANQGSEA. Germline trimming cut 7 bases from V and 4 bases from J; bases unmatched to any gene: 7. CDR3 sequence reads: CSGGTGHAYGYTF. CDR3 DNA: TGCAGCGGGGGGACAGGGCATGCCTATGGCTACACCTTC. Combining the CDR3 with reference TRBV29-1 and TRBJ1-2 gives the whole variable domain SAVISQKPSRDICQRGTSLTIQCQVDSQVTMMFWYRQQPGQSLTLIATANQGSEATYESGFVIDKFPISRPNLTFSTLTVSNMSPEDSSIYLCSGGTGHAYGYTFGSGTRLTVV.

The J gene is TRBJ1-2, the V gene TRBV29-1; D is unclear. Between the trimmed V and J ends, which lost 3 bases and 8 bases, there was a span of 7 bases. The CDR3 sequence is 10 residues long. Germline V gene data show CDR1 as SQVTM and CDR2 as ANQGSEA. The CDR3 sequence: CSVEWGGYTF. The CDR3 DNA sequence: TGCAGCGTTGAGTGGGGAGGCTACACCTTC.

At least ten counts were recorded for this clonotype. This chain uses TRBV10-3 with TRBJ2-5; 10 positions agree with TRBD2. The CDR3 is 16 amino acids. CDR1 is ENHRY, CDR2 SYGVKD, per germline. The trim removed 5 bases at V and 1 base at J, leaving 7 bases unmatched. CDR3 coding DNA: TGTGCCATCAGTTCTAGCGGGAGCCCCATCCAAGAGACCCAGTACTTC. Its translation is CAISSSGSPIQETQYF.

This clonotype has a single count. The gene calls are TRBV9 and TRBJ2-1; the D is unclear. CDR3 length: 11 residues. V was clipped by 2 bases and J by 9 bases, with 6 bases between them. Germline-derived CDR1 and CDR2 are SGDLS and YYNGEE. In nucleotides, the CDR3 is TGTGCCAGCAGCGTGGGTGGTGAGCAGTTCTTC. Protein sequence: CASSVGGEQFF.

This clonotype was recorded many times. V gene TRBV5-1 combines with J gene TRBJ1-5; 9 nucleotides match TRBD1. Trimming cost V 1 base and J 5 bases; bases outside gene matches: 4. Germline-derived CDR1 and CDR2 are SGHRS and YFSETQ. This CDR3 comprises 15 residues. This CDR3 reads CASSLLGQGHQPQHF. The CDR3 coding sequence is TGCGCCAGCAGCTTGTTAGGACAGGGGCATCAGCCCCAGCATTTT.

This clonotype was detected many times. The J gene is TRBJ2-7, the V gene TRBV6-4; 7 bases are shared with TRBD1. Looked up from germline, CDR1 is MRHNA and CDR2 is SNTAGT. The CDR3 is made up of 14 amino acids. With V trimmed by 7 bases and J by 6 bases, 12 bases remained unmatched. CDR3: CASILRQGLGEQYF. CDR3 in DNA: TGTGCCAGCATCCTCCGACAGGGATTAGGCGAGCAGTACTTC.

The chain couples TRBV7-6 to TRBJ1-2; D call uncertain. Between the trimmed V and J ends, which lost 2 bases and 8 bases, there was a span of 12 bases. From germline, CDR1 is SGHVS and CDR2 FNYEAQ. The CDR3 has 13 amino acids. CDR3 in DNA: TGTGCCAGCAGCTTATACGGGCTCGGAGGCTACACCTTC. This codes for CASSLYGLGGYTF. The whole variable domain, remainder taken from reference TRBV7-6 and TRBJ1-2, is GAGVSQSPRYKVTKRGQDVALRCDPISGHVSLYWYRQALGQGPEFLTYFNYEAQQDKSGLPNDRFSAERPEGSISTLTIQRTEQRDSAMYRCASSLYGLGGYTFGSGTRLTVV.

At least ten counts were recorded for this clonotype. The CDR3 DNA sequence: TGCAGCGTTAGGACCTGGGGCACAGATACGCAGTATTTT. This encodes CSVRTWGTDTQYF. This chain uses TRBV29-1 with TRBJ2-3; D remains ambiguous. The CDR3 totals 13 residues. The germline gives CDR1 SQVTM, CDR2 ANQGSEA. Trimming stripped 5 bases from V and 1 base from J, with 10 bases between.

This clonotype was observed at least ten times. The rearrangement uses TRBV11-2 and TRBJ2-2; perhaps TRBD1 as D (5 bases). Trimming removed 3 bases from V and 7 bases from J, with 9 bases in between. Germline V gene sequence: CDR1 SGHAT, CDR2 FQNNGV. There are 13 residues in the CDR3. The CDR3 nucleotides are TGTGCCAGCAGCTTGGGGCGGCACGGGGAGCTGTTTTTT. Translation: CASSLGRHGELFF.